Shown below are 7 T cell receptor beta chains from a single sample sequenced in a study of blood T cell repertoires in COVID-19. Measured with immunoSEQ multiplex PCR; TCRdb has only the in-frame clones, and not every one. The repertoire holds roughly 34,000 clones, 88% seen once, with 11% to 15% in the top ten. Sequences were obtained from peripheral blood. The receptors derive from a man aged 60 to 69 with active COVID-19.

This sequence joins TRBV27 and TRBJ2-3; TRBD2 might be the D (7 bases). The germline gives CDR1 MNHEY, CDR2 SMNVEV (reference sequence). The CDR3 is 12 residues long. Trimming pared 10 bases from V and 5 bases from J, leaving 13 bases between. The CDR3 protein is CATLGGLDTQYF. DNA for the CDR3: TGTGCCACCCTGGGGGGGCTAGATACGCAGTATTTT.

This clone is medium-sized by share. The chain couples TRBV7-9 to TRBJ1-2, with D perhaps TRBD1 (5 bases). The CDR3 consists of 13 residues. The V end lost 1 base, the J end lost 5 bases, and 8 bases lay between the germline ends. Germline-derived CDR1 and CDR2 are SEHNR and FQNEAQ (reference sequence). The CDR3, as DNA: TGTGCCAGCAGCTTAGGCGACAGTTATGGCTACACCTTC. Its protein product is CASSLGDSYGYTF.

Note on this clone: The junction departs from germline at one end; a sequencing error may be responsible. This chain joins TRBV7-7 and TRBJ2-1; 9 bases agree with TRBD2. From germline, CDR1 is SSHAT and CDR2 FNYEAQ (reference sequence). This CDR3 is 15 amino acids long. CDR3 amino acids: CASSLAGAVDSEQFF. Here the CDR3 DNA reads TGTGCTAGCAGCTTAGCGGGAGCGGTAGATAGTGAGCAGTTCTTC.

The table lists this clone with a few counts. The rearrangement joins TRBV3-1 (or the pseudogene TRBV3-2) to TRBJ2-3; 8 bases fit TRBD2. This CDR3 comprises 15 residues. The germline V gene encodes CDR1 LGHDT and CDR2 YNNKEL (reference sequence). J lost 4 bases, V lost 5 bases, and 8 bases had no gene match. Written as DNA, the CDR3 is TGTGCCAGCAGCGGTCTTAGCGGGATCGCAGATACGCAGTATTTT. It specifies CASSGLSGIADTQYF.

V gene TRBV11-2 combines with J gene TRBJ2-7, with D tentatively TRBD2 (6 bases). V shed 1 base and J shed 9 bases, with 19 bases lying between them. Germline CDR1 SGHAT, CDR2 FQNNGV. This CDR3 comprises 15 residues. Here the CDR3 DNA reads TGTGCCAGCAGCTTAGTACCGGGACTCCCTGCCGGGCAGTACTTC. Its protein is CASSLVPGLPAGQYF.

The chain carries TRBV11-2 and TRBJ2-3; weak D call: TRBD2 (6 bases). CDR1 and CDR2 from the germline V gene are SGHAT and FQNNGV. V lost 0 bases, J lost 5 bases, and 12 bases lay in between. There are 15 residues in the CDR3. Written as DNA, the CDR3 is TGTGCCAGCAGCTTAGAGCCGGGAGAGTTAGATACGCAGTATTTT. This sequence encodes CASSLEPGELDTQYF.

This chain links TRBV15 with TRBJ2-2, with 9 bases identical to TRBD2. The germline V gene encodes CDR1 LNHNV and CDR2 YYDKDF (reference sequence). Germline trimming cut 0 bases from V and 0 bases from J; bases unmatched to any gene: 8. The CDR3 length is 19 residues. The DNA of the CDR3 is TGTGCCACCAGCAGAGAATCCCCCCGACTAGCGGCGAACACCGGGGAGCTGTTTTTT. It translates to CATSRESPRLAANTGELFF.